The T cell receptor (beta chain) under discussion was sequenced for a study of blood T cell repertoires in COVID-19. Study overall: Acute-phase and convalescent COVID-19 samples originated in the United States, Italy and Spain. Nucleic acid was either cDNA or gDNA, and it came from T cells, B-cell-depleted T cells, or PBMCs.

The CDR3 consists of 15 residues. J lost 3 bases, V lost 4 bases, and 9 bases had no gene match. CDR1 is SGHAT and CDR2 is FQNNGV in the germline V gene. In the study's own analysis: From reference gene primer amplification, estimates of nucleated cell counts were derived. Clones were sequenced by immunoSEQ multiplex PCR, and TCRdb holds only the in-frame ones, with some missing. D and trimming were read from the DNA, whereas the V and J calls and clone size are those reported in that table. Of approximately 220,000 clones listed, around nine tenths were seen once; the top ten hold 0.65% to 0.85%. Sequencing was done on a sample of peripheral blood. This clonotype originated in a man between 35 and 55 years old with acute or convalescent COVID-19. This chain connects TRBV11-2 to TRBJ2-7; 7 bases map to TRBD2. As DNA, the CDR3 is TGTGCCAGCAGCTGGAAGAGCGGGACCGTCTACGAGCAGTACTTC. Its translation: CASSWKSGTVYEQYF. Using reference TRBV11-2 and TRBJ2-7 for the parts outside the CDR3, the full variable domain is EAGVAQSPRYKIIEKRQSVAFWCNPISGHATLYWYQQILGQGPKLLIQFQNNGVVDDSQLPKDRFSAERLKGVDSTLKIQPAKLEDSAVYLCASSWKSGTVYEQYFGPGTRLTVT.